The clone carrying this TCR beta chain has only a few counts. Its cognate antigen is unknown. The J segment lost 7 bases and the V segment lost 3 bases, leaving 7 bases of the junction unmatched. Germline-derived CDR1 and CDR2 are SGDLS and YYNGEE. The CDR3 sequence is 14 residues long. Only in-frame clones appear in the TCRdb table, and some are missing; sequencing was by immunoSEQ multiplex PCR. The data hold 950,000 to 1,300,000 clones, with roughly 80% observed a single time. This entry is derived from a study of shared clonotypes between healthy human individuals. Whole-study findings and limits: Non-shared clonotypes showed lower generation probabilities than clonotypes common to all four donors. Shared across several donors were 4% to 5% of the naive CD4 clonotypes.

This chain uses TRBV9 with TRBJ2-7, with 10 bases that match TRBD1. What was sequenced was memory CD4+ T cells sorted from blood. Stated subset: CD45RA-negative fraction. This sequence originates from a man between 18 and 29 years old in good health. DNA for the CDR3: TGTGCCAGCAGCGGACAGGGGGCGACGGGGGAGCAGTACTTC. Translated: CASSGQGATGEQYF.